A selection of T cell receptor beta chains follows, all from one sample in a study of monozygotic twins with inflammatory bowel disease. TCRdb re-called the 5' RACE reads; every CDR3 protein appears as one record, without DNA. This sample's table reports approximately 420,000 distinct CDR3 sequences. Material for sequencing was blood. These receptors all come from a human donor with ulcerative colitis or Crohn's disease, or a healthy co-twin of an affected twin (not recorded which). Both conserved end residues are part of each CDR3.

v_call	j_call	cdr3_aa
TRBV20-1	TRBJ2-1	CSAVIVAFYNEQFF
TRBV5-1	TRBJ2-7	CASSQALAGPSEQYF
TRBV29-1	TRBJ2-1	CSVARARGRAYEQFF
TRBV5-1	TRBJ2-7	CASSLGTISRDEQYF
TRBV11-2	TRBJ1-2	CASSLAAGDNYGYTF
TRBV7-8	TRBJ1-4	CASRIGTDEKLFF
TRBV9	TRBJ1-1	CASSVDVFTEAFF
TRBV3-1	TRBJ2-1	CASSQGLDSVFF
TRBV5-1	TRBJ1-1	CASSLTPGYTEAFF
TRBV4-2	TRBJ2-5	CASSQQTSPGGETQYF
TRBV5-5	TRBJ2-2	CASSFFHTGELFF
TRBV6-5	TRBJ2-3	CASSSRLAFGSDTQYF
TRBV7-9	TRBJ2-7	CASSPHRLYEQYF
TRBV28	TRBJ1-2	CASSSGLIRGYTF
TRBV5-1	TRBJ2-2	CASSGQGGSTGELFF
TRBV19	TRBJ1-1	CASSRTGQNTEAFF
TRBV5-4	TRBJ2-5	CASSLDGTRETQYF
TRBV29-1	TRBJ2-2	CSVGRQANTGELFF
TRBV28	TRBJ2-3	CASSRGGQGTDTQYF
TRBV30	TRBJ2-7	CAWKGGTGQTYEQYF
TRBV2	TRBJ2-5	CASSGASELGETQYF
TRBV6-5	TRBJ1-5	CASSYQKPPSNQPQHF
TRBV3-1	TRBJ2-1	CASSQLAGVSYNEQFF
TRBV10-3	TRBJ2-6	CAISESGIGANVLTF
TRBV5-1	TRBJ2-7	CASSSAKTSASSYEQYF